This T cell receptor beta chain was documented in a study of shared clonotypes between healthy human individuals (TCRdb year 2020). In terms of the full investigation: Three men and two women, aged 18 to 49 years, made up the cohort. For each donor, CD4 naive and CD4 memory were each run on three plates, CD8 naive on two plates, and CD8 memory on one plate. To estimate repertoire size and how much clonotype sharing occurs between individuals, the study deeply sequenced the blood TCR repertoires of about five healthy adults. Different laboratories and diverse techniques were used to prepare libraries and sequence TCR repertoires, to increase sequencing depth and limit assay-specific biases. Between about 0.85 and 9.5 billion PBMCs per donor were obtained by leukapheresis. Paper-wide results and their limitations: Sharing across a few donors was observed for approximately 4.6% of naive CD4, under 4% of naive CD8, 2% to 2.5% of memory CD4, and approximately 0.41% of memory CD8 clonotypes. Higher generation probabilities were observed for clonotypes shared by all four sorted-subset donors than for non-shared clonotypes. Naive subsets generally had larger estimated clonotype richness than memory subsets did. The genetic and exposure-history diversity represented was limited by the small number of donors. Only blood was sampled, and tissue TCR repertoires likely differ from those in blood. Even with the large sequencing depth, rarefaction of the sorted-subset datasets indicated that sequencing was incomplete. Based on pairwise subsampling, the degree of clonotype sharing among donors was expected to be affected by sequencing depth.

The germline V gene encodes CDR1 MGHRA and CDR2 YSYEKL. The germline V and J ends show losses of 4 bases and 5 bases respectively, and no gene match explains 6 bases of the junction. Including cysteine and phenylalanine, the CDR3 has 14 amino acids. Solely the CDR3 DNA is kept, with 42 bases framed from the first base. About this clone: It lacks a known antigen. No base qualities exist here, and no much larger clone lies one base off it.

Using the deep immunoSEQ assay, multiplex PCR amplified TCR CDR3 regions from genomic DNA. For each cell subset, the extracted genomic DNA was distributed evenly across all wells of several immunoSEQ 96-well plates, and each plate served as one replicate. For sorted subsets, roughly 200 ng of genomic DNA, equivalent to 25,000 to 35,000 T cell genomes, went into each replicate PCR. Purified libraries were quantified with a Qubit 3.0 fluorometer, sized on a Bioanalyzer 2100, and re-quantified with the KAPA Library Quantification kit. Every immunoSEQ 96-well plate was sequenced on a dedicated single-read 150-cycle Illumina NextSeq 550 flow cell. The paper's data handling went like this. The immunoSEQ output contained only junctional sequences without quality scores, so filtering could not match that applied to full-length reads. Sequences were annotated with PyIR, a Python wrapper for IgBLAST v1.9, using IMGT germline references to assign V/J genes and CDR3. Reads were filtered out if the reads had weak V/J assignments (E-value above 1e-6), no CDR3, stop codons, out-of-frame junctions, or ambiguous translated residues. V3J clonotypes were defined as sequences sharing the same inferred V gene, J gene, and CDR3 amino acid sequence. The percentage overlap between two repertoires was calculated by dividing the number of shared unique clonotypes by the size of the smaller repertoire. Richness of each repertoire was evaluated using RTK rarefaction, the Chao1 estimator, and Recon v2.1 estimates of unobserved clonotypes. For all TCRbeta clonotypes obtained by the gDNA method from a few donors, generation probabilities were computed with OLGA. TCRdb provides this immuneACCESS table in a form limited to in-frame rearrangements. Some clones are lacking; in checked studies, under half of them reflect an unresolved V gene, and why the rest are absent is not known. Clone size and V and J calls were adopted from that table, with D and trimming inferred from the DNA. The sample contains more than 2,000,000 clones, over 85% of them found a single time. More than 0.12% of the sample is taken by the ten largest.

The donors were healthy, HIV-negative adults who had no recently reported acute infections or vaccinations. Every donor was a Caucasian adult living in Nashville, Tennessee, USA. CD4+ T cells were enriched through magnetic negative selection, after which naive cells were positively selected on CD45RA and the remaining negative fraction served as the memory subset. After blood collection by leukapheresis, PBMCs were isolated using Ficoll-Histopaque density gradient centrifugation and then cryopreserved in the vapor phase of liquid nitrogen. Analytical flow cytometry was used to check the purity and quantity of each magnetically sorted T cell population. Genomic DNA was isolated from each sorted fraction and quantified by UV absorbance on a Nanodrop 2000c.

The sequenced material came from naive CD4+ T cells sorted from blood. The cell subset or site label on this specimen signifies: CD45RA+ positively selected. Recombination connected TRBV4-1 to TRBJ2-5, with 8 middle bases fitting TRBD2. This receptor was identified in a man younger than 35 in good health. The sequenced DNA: TGCGCCAGCAGCCGTAGCGGGATGGGGGAGACCCAGTACTTC. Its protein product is CASSRSGMGETQYF.